This T cell receptor beta chain derives from a study of a mutant IDH1 vaccine in newly diagnosed glioma. About the research overall: A roughly 60% male, roughly 40% female split and a mean age of about 40 years characterized treated patients. Therapy received beforehand was radiotherapy, temozolomide, or both, with most patients given both.

CDR3 size: 14 residues. Germline assignment: CDR1 MNHEY and CDR2 SVGAGI. Trimming stripped 2 bases from V and 3 bases from J, with 10 bases between. Only in-frame clones appear in the TCRdb table, and some are missing; sequencing was by immunoSEQ multiplex PCR. The sample holds 85,000 to 100,000 clones, about 82% seen once. Time point in this sample: baseline, week 1 (first vaccination visit). Treatment noted: pre-vaccination baseline after standard-of-care therapy. There were new WHO grade 3 or 4 astrocytomas in the donors, and these were IDH1-mutant and ATRX-lost. The TCR originated in a man aged 40-50 years with glioma. V is TRBV6-5 and J is TRBJ1-1; D is uncertain. The sample in question was PBMCs, obtained from a glioma patient treated with radiotherapy, temozolomide or both. Here the CDR3 DNA reads TGTGCCAGCAGTTACGCCCGAAGTTACACTGAAGCTTTCTTT. Translation: CASSYARSYTEAFF.